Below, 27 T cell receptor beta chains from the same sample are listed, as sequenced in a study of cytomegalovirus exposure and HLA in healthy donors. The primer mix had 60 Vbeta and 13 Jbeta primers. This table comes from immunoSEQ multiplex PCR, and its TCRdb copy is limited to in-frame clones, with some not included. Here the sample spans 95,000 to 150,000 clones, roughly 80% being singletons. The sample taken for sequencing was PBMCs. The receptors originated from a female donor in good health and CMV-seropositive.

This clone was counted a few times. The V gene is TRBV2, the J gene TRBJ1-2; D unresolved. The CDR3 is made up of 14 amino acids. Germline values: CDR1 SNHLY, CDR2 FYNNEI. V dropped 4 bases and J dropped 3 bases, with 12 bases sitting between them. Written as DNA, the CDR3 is TGTGCCAGCAGTGCTGGGCCTAATTACTATGGCTACACCTTC. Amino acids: CASSAGPNYYGYTF. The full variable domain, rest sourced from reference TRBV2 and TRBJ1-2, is EPEVTQTPSHQVTQMGQEVILRCVPISNHLYFYWYRQILGQKVEFLVSFYNNEISEKSEIFDDQFSVERPDGSNFTLKIRSTKLEDSAMYFCASSAGPNYYGYTFGSGTRLTVV.

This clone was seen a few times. CDR3: CASIPTRGTGELFF. The CDR3 DNA follows: TGTGCCAGCATTCCCACCCGGGGCACCGGGGAGCTGTTTTTT. The rearrangement joins TRBV7-9 to TRBJ2-2; D possibly corresponds to TRBD2 (5 bases). CDR1 and CDR2 from the germline V gene are SEHNR and FQNEAQ (reference sequence). The CDR3 has 14 amino acids. V lost 7 bases and J lost 4, with 13 bases in between.

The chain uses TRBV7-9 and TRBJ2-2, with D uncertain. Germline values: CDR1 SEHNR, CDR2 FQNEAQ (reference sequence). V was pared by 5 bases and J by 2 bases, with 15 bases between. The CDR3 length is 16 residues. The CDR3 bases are TGTGCCAGCAGCACGCGCTCTGCGACTAACACCGGGGAGCTGTTTTTT. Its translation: CASSTRSATNTGELFF.

CDR3 protein: CASRGQGYNEQFF. In nucleotides, the CDR3 is TGTGCCAGCAGGGGACAGGGCTACAATGAGCAGTTCTTC. V usage is TRBV2 and J usage is TRBJ2-1; 9 nucleotides match TRBD1. Germline CDR1 reads SNHLY; CDR2 reads FYNNEI. J lost 3 bases, V lost 6 bases, and 0 bases had no gene match. CDR3 size: 13 residues.

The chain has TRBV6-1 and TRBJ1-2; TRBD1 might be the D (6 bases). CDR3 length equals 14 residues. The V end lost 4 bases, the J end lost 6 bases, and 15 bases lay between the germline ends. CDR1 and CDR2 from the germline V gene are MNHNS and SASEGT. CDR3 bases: TGTGCCAGCAGTGGTGCGGGGGCCGGGGATGGCTACACCTTC. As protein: CASSGAGAGDGYTF.

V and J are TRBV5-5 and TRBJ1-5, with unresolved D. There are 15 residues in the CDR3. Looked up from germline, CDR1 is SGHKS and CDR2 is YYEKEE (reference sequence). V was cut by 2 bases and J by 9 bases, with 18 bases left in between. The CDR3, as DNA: TGTGCCAGCAGCTTACAACCACACAACACCGCGCCCCAGCATTTT. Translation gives CASSLQPHNTAPQHF.

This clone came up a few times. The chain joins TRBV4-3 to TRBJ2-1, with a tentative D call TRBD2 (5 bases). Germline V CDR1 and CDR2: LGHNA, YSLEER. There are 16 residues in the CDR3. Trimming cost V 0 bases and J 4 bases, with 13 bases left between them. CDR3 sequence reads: CASSQEVRWTYNEQFF. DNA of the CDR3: TGCGCCAGCAGCCAAGAGGTGAGATGGACTTACAATGAGCAGTTCTTC.

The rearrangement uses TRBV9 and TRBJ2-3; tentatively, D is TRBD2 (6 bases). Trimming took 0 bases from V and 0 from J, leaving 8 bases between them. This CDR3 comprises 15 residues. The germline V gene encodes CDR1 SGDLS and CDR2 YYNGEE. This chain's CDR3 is CASSVVGGSTDTQYF. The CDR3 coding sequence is TGTGCCAGCAGCGTAGTTGGAGGGAGCACAGATACGCAGTATTTT.

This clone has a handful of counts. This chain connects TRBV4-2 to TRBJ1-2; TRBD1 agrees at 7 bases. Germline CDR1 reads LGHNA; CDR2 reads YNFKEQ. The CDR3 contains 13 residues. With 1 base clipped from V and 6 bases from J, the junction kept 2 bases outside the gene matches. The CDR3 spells CASSQGQGDGYTF. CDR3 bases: TGTGCCAGCAGCCAAGGACAGGGCGATGGCTACACCTTC.

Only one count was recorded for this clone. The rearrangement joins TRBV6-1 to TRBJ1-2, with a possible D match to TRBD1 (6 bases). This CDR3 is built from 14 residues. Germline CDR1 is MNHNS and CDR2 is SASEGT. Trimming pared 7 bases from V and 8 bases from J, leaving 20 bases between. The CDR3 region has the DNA TGTGCCAGCAAGGGGAGACAGGATTCAGGGGGCTACACCTTC. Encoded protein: CASKGRQDSGGYTF.

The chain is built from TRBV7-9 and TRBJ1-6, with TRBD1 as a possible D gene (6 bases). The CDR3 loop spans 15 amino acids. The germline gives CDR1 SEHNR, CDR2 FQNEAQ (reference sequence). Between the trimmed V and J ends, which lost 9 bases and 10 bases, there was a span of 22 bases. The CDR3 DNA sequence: TGTGCCAGTCAGGAACCCTGGGGGGGGCCATCACCCCTCCACTTT. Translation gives CASQEPWGGPSPLHF.

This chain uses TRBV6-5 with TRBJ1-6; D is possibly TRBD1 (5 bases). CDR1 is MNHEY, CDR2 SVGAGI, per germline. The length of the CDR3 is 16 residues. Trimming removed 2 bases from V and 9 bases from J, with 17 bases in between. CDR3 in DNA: TGTGCCAGCAGTTACGGCGGAGCCCAGGGAAGTTCACCCCTCCACTTT. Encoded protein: CASSYGGAQGSSPLHF.

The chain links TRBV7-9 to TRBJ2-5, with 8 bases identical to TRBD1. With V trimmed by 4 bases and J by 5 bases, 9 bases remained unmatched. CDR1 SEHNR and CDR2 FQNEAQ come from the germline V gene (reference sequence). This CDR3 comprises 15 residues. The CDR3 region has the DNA TGTGCCAGCAGCTCGTCAGACAGGGGCGGGGAGACCCAGTACTTC. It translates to CASSSSDRGGETQYF.

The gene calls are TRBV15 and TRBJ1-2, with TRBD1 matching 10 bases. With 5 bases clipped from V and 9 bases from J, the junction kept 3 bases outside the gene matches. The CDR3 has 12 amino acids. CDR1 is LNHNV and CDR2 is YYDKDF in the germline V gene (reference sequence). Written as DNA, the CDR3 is TGTGCCACCAGCCGGGACAGGGGTAGCTACACCTTC. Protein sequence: CATSRDRGSYTF.

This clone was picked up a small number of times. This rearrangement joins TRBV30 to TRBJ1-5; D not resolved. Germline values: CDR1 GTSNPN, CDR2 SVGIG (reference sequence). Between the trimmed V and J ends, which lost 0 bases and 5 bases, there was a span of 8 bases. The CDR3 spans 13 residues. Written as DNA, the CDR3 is TGTGCCTGGAGTGTACTAGGATATCAGCCCCAGCATTTT. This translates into CAWSVLGYQPQHF.

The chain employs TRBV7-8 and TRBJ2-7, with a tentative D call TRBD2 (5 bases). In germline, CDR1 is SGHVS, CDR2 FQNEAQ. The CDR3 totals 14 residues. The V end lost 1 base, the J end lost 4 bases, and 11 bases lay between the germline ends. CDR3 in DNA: TGTGCCAGCAGCTTAGGGCTAGCAATTTACGAGCAGTACTTC. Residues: CASSLGLAIYEQYF.

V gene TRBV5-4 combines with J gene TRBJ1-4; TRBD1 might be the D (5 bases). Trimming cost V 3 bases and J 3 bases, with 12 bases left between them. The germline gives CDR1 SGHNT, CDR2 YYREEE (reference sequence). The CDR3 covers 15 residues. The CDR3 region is CASSSQGGANEKLFF. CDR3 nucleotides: TGTGCCAGCAGCTCGCAGGGTGGGGCTAATGAAAAACTGTTTTTT.

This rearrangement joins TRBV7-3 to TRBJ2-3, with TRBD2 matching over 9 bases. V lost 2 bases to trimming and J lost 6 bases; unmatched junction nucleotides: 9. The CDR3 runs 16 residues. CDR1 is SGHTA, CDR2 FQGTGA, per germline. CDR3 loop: CASSLLGGGATDTQYF. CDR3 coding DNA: TGTGCCAGCAGCTTATTGGGCGGGGGGGCCACCGATACGCAGTATTTT.

CDR3 amino acids: CASSYMGARTEAFF. For the CDR3, the DNA is TGTGCCAGCAGTTACATGGGGGCCCGGACTGAAGCTTTCTTT. V usage is TRBV6-5 and J usage is TRBJ1-1; D possibly corresponds to TRBD1 (6 bases). Germline assignment: CDR1 MNHEY and CDR2 SVGAGI. The V end was cut by 2 bases, the J end by 5 bases, with 12 bases between. This CDR3 is built from 14 residues.

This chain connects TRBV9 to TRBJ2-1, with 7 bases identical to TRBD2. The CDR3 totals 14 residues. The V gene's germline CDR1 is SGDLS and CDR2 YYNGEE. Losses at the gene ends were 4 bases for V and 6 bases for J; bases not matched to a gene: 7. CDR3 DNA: TGTGCCAGCAGCCCGGGGACTAACAGCAATGAGCAGTTCTTC. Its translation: CASSPGTNSNEQFF.

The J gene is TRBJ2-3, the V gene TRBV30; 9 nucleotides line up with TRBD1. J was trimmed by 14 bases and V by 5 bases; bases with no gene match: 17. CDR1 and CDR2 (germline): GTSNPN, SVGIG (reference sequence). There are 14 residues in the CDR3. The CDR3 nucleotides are TGTGCCTGGGATTGGGACAGGGCTGAGAGTTTAAGGTATTTT. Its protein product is CAWDWDRAESLRYF.

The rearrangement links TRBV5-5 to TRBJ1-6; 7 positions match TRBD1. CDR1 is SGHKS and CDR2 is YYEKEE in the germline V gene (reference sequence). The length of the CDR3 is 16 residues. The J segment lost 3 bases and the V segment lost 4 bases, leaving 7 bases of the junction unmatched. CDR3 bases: TGTGCCAGCAGCCCCACAGGGGCGGTCTATAATTCACCCCTCCACTTT. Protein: CASSPTGAVYNSPLHF.

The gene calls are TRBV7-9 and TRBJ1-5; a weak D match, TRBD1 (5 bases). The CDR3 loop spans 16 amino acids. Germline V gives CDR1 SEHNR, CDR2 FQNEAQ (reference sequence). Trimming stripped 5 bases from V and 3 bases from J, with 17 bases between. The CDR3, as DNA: TGTGCCAGCAGCCCCTGGCCGGGGGAATTCAATCAGCCCCAGCATTTT. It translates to CASSPWPGEFNQPQHF.

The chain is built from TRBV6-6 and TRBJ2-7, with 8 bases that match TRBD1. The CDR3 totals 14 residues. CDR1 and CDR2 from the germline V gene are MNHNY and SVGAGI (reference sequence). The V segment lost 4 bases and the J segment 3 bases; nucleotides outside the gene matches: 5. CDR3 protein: CASSLGQALYEQYF. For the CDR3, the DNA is TGTGCCAGCAGTTTGGGACAGGCGCTCTACGAGCAGTACTTC.

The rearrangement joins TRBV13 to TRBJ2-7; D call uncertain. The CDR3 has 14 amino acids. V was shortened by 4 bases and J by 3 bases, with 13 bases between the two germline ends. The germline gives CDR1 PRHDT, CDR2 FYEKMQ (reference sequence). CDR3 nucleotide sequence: TGTGCCAGCAGCTCCTCTCCGCTAGTCTACGAGCAGTACTTC. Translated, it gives CASSSSPLVYEQYF.

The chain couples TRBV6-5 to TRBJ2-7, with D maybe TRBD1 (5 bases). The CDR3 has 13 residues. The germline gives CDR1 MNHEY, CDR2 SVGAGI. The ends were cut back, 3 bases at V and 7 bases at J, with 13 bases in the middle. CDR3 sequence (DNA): TGTGCCAGCAGTTATTCAGGGTTGGAAGAGCAGTACTTC. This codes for CASSYSGLEEQYF.

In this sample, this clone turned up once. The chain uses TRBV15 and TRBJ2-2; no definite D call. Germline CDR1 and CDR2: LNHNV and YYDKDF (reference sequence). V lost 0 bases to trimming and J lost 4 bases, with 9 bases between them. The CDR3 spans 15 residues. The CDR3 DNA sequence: TGTGCCACCAGCAGAGATACCGGGTCCACCGGGGAGCTGTTTTTT. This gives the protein CATSRDTGSTGELFF.